In its sample, the clone carrying this T cell receptor (beta chain) was seen a few times. The CDR3 consists of 16 residues. This record comes from a study of blood T cell repertoires in COVID-19. Study details: From the United States, Italy and Spain came samples of acute and convalescent COVID-19.

Sequenced by immunoSEQ multiplex PCR; TCRdb stores in-frame clones only, minus some. Of some 52,000 clones in the sample, 86% were seen once. The rearrangement joins TRBV1 to TRBJ2-7; the table's D call, TRBD1, was not checked against the DNA. TRBV1 is shown as a pseudogene. The sequence was collected from a human donor in a cohort sampled during active COVID-19. The sequenced sample consisted of peripheral blood. CDR3 protein: CTSSQDEGDTYYEQYF. The CDR3 nucleotides are TGCACCAGCAGCCAAGATGAGGGGGACACATATTACGAGCAGTACTTC.